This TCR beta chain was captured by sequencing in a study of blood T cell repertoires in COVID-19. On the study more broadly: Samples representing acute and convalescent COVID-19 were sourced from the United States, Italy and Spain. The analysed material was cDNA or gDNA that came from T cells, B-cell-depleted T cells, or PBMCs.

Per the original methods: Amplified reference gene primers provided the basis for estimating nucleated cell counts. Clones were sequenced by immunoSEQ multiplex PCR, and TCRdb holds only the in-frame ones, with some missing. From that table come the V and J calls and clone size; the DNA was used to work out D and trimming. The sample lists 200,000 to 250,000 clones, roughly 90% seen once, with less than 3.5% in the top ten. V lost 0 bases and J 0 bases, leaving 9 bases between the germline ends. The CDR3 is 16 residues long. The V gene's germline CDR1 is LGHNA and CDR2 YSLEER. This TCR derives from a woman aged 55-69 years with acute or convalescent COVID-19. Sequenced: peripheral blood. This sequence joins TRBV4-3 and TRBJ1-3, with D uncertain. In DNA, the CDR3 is TGCGCCAGCAGCCAAGATAACGACAACTCTGGAAACACCATATATTTT. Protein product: CASSQDNDNSGNTIYF.